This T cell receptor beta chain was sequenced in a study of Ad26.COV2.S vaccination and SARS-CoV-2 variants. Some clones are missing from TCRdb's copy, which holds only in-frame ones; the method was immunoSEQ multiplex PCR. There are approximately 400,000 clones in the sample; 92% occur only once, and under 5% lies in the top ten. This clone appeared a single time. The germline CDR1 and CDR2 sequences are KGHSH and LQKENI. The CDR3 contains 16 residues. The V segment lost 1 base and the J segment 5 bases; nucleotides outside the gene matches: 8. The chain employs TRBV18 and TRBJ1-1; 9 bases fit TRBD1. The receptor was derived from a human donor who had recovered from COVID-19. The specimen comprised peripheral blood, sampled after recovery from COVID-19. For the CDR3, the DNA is TGTGCCAGCTCACCACGGGACAGGGTTGAGGGGACTGAAGCTTTCTTT. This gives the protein CASSPRDRVEGTEAFF.